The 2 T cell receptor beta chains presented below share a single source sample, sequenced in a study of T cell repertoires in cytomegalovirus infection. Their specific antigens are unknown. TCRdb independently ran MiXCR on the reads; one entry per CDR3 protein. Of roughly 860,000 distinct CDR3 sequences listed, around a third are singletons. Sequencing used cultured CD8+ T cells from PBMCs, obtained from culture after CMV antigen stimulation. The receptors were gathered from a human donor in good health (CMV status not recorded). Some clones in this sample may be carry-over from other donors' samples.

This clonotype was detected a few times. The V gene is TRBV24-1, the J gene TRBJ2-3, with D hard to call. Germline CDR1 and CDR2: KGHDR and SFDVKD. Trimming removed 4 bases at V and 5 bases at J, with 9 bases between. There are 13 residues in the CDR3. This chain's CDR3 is CATSDRRRDTQYF. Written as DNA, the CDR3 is TGTGCCACCAGTGACCGCCGGAGAGATACGCAGTATTTT.

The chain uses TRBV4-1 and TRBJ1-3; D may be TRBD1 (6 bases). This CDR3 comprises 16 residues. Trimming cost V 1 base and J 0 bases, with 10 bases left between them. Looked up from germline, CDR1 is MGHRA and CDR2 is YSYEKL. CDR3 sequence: CASSQATGDSGNTIYF. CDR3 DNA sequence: TGCGCCAGCAGCCAAGCGACAGGAGACTCTGGAAACACCATATATTTT.